This T cell receptor (beta chain) was found in a study of T cells in Graves' hyperthyroidism and ophthalmopathy. The study, taken as a whole, reports: Blood also contained most expanded thyroid clonotypes above 0.001.

Germline CDR1 SGHTA, CDR2 FQGNSA. This CDR3 comprises 15 residues. Trimming cost V 1 base and J 6 bases; bases outside gene matches: 3. This clonotype was observed many times. What it recognizes is unknown. RNA transcripts were the template for amplifying TCR beta CDR3 regions. The HTBI primer set was used in a first-round RT-PCR of the TCR CDR3. Via MiXCR, TCRdb re-called the multiplex PCR reads, giving one row per CDR3 protein. Among about 600,000 distinct CDR3 sequences listed, approximately 15% were seen once. Sequencing input: blood. The clonotype was recovered from a woman aged 18-29 years with Graves' ophthalmopathy. The V and J genes are TRBV7-2 and TRBJ1-6; 7 bases line up with TRBD1. The CDR3 DNA reads as TGTGCCAGCAGCTTAGTAGGGGGCGGTAATTCACCCCTCCACTTT. Its translation: CASSLVGGGNSPLHF. The whole variable domain, filled in from reference TRBV7-2 and TRBJ1-6, reads GAGVSQSPSNKVTEKGKDVELRCDPISGHTALYWYRQSLGQGLEFLIYFQGNSAPDKSGLPSDRFSAERTGGSVSTLTIQRTQQEDSAVYLCASSLVGGGNSPLHFGNGTRLTVT.